This T cell receptor (beta chain) was recovered during a study of CD8+ T cells in alopecia areata. Study conclusions and caveats: More clonal than normal scalp was lesional scalp, particularly alopecia totalis/universalis.

Germline values: CDR1 SQVTM, CDR2 ANQGSEA. The V end was cut by 3 bases, the J end by 5 bases, with 7 bases between. The CDR3 loop spans 11 amino acids. The study team obtained lesional scalp punch biopsies and peripheral blood from alopecia areata patients. This clone was recorded a few times. Its antigen is unidentified. Extraction and reverse transcription of RNA yielded cDNA as the sequencing template. TCRdb's table, derived via immunoSEQ multiplex PCR, lists solely in-frame clones and lacks some. The table records some 130,000 clones, roughly 53% of them present only once. The sequences come from CD4+ T cells sorted from blood, collected at week 0. The sequence derives from a human donor with alopecia areata. The chain combines TRBV29-1 with TRBJ2-5; D unclear. CDR3 sequence: CSVDHFETQYF. In nucleotides, the CDR3 is TGCAGCGTTGACCATTTCGAGACCCAGTACTTC.